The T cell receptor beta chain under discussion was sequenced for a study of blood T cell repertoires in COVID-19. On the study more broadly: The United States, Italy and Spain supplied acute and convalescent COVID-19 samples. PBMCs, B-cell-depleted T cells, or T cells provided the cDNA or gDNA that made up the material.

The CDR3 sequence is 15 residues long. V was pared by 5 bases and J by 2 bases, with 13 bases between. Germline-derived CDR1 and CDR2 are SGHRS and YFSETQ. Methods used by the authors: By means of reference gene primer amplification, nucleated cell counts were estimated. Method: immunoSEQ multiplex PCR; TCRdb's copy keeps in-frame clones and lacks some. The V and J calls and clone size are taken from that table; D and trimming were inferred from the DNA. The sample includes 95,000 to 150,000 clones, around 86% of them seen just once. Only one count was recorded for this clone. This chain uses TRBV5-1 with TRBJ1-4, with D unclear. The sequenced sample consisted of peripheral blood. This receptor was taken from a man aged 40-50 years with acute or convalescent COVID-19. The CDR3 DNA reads TGCGCCAGCAGGGAAGGAGGGAACACTAATGAAAAACTGTTTTTT. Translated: CASREGGNTNEKLFF.